This is a list of T cell receptor beta chains from one sample in a study of blood T cell repertoires in COVID-19. TCRdb's copy holds only in-frame clones and misses some; the assay was immunoSEQ multiplex PCR. The top ten clones hold around 2% of a sample with 100,000 to 150,000 clones, approximately 90% of them seen once. Source material: peripheral blood. These TCRs come from a man aged 45-65 years with COVID-19, enrolled during active disease. CDR3s include the opening cysteine and the closing phenylalanine or tryptophan. A D gene is named only where the DNA matches it firmly. Expanded clones get a size class; other rows say once, few or many, or leave the size out.

.	TRBD2	TRBJ2-1	TRBV18	CASSRALAGDGNEQFF	TGTGCCAGCTCACGGGCTTTGGCGGGAGACGGGAATGAGCAGTTCTTC
.	TRBD1	TRBJ2-3	TRBV6-1	CASSESVGQGTDTQYF	TGTGCCAGCAGTGAATCTGTCGGACAGGGCACAGATACGCAGTATTTT
.	.	TRBJ2-2	TRBV4-1	CASSQDQRAGELFF	TGCGCCAGCAGCCAAGATCAGAGGGCCGGGGAGCTGTTTTTT
.	TRBD2	TRBJ2-5	TRBV18	CASSPELAGGVGETQYF	TGTGCCAGCTCACCAGAACTAGCGGGAGGAGTTGGGGAGACCCAGTACTTC
.	TRBD1	TRBJ2-2	TRBV6-5	CASGTAANTGELFF	TGTGCCAGCGGGACAGCCGCGAACACCGGGGAGCTGTTTTTT
.	TRBD2	TRBJ2-2	TRBV7-6	CASSLGLAGNTGELFF	TGTGCCAGCAGCCTCGGACTAGCGGGCAACACCGGGGAGCTGTTTTTT
.	.	TRBJ1-5	TRBV6-2/TRBV6-3	CASSLRGAWGNSNQPQHF	TGTGCCAGCAGCCTTCGGGGGGCGTGGGGAAATAGCAATCAGCCCCAGCATTTT
.	TRBD1	TRBJ1-4	TRBV11-2	CASSLGQKNEKLFF	TGTGCCAGCAGCCTGGGACAGAAGAATGAAAAACTGTTTTTT
.	.	TRBJ2-7	TRBV5-1	CASSSQTTNYEQYF	TGCGCCAGCAGCTCCCAGACTACAAACTACGAGCAGTACTTC
.	TRBD1	TRBJ1-1	TRBV19	CASSRQGTEAFF	TGTGCCAGTAGTCGACAGGGCACTGAAGCTTTCTTT
once	TRBD2	TRBJ2-7	TRBV6-2/TRBV6-3	CASSRGLAGPYEQYF	TGTGCCAGCAGCCGGGGACTAGCGGGGCCCTACGAGCAGTACTTC
.	.	TRBJ2-1	TRBV5-1	CASSLDLANHEQFF	TGCGCCAGCAGCTTGGACTTAGCTAACCATGAGCAGTTCTTC
.	.	TRBJ2-5	TRBV10-3	CAISEQGQETQYF	TGTGCCATCAGTGAACAGGGCCAAGAGACCCAGTACTTC
.	TRBD1	TRBJ2-7	TRBV18	CASSPRGTGNYEQYF	TGTGCCAGCTCACCACGAGGGACAGGGAACTACGAGCAGTACTTC
.	.	TRBJ2-1	TRBV15	CATSLYSNEQFF	TGTGCCACCAGCTTGTACAGCAATGAGCAGTTCTTC
.	.	TRBJ2-1	TRBV9	CASSDSYNEQFF	TGTGCCAGCAGCGACAGCTACAATGAGCAGTTCTTC
.	TRBD2	TRBJ2-3	TRBV3-1/TRBV3-2	CASSQLAASTDTQYF	TGTGCCAGCAGCCAGCTAGCGGCTAGCACAGATACGCAGTATTTT
.	.	TRBJ1-5	TRBV5-4	CASSPGVRIGANQPQHF	TGTGCCAGCAGCCCTGGCGTGAGGATAGGGGCCAATCAGCCCCAGCATTTT
.	.	TRBJ1-5	TRBV19	CASSITQNQPQHF	TGTGCCAGTAGTATAACTCAAAATCAGCCCCAGCATTTT
.	.	TRBJ2-7	TRBV19	CASSIVSGSYEQYF	TGTGCCAGTAGTATAGTATCCGGGTCCTACGAGCAGTACTTC
.	TRBD2	TRBJ2-1	TRBV5-4	CASSSGTSGRAAYNEQFF	TGTGCCAGCAGCTCGGGGACTAGCGGGAGGGCTGCCTACAATGAGCAGTTCTTC
few	.	TRBJ1-3	TRBV9	CASSVGTGIGGNTIYF	TGTGCCAGCAGCGTAGGAACAGGGATTGGAGGAAACACCATATATTTT
.	.	TRBJ2-2	TRBV4-1	CASSQEGSPLTGELFF	TGCGCCAGCAGCCAAGAAGGGAGCCCGCTCACCGGGGAGCTGTTTTTT
.	TRBD1	TRBJ2-3	TRBV29-1	CSVVGQVNTDTQYF	TGCAGCGTTGTCGGACAGGTAAACACAGATACGCAGTATTTT
.	.	TRBJ2-7	TRBV5-1	CASPGGACEQYF	TGCGCCAGCCCTGGTGGGGCCTGCGAGCAGTACTTC
.	.	TRBJ2-1	TRBV28	CASTSEGRYNEQFF	TGTGCCAGCACCTCGGAGGGAAGGTACAATGAGCAGTTCTTC
.	.	TRBJ2-2	TRBV19	CASSTRTRRVGTGELFF	TGTGCCAGTAGTACCCGCACTAGGAGGGTTGGCACCGGGGAGCTGTTTTTT
.	TRBD1	TRBJ2-5	TRBV28	CASSLTGDIKTQYF	TGTGCCAGCAGCCTGACAGGGGATATAAAGACCCAGTACTTC
.	.	TRBJ1-5	TRBV29-1	CSVKISQGNQPQHF	TGCAGCGTTAAGATTTCTCAGGGGAATCAGCCCCAGCATTTT
.	.	TRBJ1-5	TRBV24-1	CATSDPGSGNQPQHF	TGTGCCACCAGTGATCCCGGCAGCGGCAATCAGCCCCAGCATTTT
few	.	TRBJ1-2	TRBV5-4	CASSLPAGDYGYTF	TGTGCCAGCAGCTTGCCGGCAGGGGACTATGGCTACACCTTC
.	TRBD2	TRBJ2-1	TRBV19	CASSSLAGGGGEQFF	TGTGCCAGTAGCTCACTAGCGGGAGGAGGTGGAGAGCAGTTCTTC
.	.	TRBJ1-3	TRBV5-6	CASSLSFSGNTIYF	TGTGCCAGCAGCCTGAGTTTCTCTGGAAACACCATATATTTT
.	TRBD2	TRBJ2-3	TRBV4-1	CASSHPQETSWGTDTQYF	TGCGCCAGCAGCCACCCACAAGAGACTAGCTGGGGAACAGATACGCAGTATTTT
.	.	TRBJ1-5	TRBV9	CASSLGGGTNQPQHF	TGTGCCAGCAGTTTAGGGGGGGGCACAAATCAGCCCCAGCATTTT
.	.	TRBJ1-5	TRBV6-5	CASTMTGNQPQHF	TGTGCCAGCACTATGACAGGAAATCAGCCCCAGCATTTT
once	TRBD1	TRBJ2-5	TRBV7-3	CASSFGTGNVVETQYF	TGTGCCAGCAGCTTCGGGACAGGGAATGTGGTAGAGACCCAGTACTTC
.	TRBD1	TRBJ1-1	TRBV5-6	CASSQDPTGKTEAFF	TGTGCCAGCAGCCAGGACCCGACAGGGAAAACTGAAGCTTTCTTT
.	TRBD1	TRBJ1-2	TRBV30	CAWSAQGVGGYTF	TGTGCCTGGAGCGCGCAGGGGGTTGGTGGCTACACCTTC
.	.	TRBJ2-4	TRBV7-9	CASSLLAAAKNIQYF	TGTGCCAGCAGCTTATTAGCGGCAGCCAAAAACATTCAGTACTTC
few	.	TRBJ1-6	TRBV2	CASTRVPNSPLHF	TGTGCCAGCACCCGCGTTCCGAATTCACCCCTCCACTTT
.	TRBD2	TRBJ2-1	TRBV6-6	CASSSTSASYNEQFF	TGTGCCAGCAGTTCGACTAGCGCATCCTACAATGAGCAGTTCTTC
.	.	TRBJ1-2	TRBV9	CASSVEDSPNYGYTF	TGTGCCAGCAGCGTAGAGGACAGCCCTAACTATGGCTACACCTTC
.	TRBD2	TRBJ2-1	TRBV3-1/TRBV3-2	CASSPGGGEQFF	TGTGCCAGCAGCCCTGGGGGGGGTGAGCAGTTCTTC
.	.	TRBJ1-4	TRBV18	CASSRSGGNEKLFF	TGTGCCAGCTCACGTTCCGGGGGTAATGAAAAACTGTTTTTT
.	TRBD2	TRBJ2-1	TRBV6-1	CASSGTVRGRAFRDEQFF	TGTGCCAGCAGTGGGACGGTTCGGGGGAGGGCGTTTCGAGATGAGCAGTTCTTC
.	.	TRBJ2-1	TRBV9	CASSVETTSSYNEQFF	TGTGCCAGCAGCGTAGAAACGACTAGCTCCTACAATGAGCAGTTCTTC
.	.	TRBJ1-4	TRBV5-3	CARSFPPLTATNEKLFF	TGTGCCAGAAGCTTCCCACCGCTAACTGCAACTAATGAAAAACTGTTTTTT
.	TRBD2	TRBJ2-2	TRBV28	CASSGLEANTGELFF	TGTGCCAGCAGCGGACTAGAGGCAAACACCGGGGAGCTGTTTTTT